This T cell receptor beta chain came from a study of T cells in Graves' hyperthyroidism and ophthalmopathy. Amplified regions were TCR beta CDR3 sequences from RNA transcripts. HTBI primers were the set used in a first-round RT-PCR of the TCR CDR3. TCRdb analysed the multiplex PCR reads with MiXCR anew, one entry per CDR3 protein. The top ten clones hold over 3.5% of a sample with around 610,000 distinct CDR3 sequences, roughly 15% of them seen once. This clonotype appeared a few times. The V and J ends lost 8 bases and 7 bases respectively, with 14 bases between them. CDR3 length equals 12 residues. Germline loops: CDR1 MNHNS, CDR2 SASEGT.

The sequenced sample was blood. This clonotype originated in a woman between 35 and 50 years old with Graves' ophthalmopathy. This chain uses TRBV6-1 with TRBJ1-2, with D possibly matching TRBD1 (5 bases). CDR3 in amino acids: CASAPDGGGYTF. CDR3 DNA: TGTGCCAGCGCCCCGGATGGGGGTGGCTACACCTTC.